The 22 T cell receptor beta chains below come from one sample, sequenced in a study of regulatory T cells in long-lasting Graves disease. The TCR beta library used iRepertoire HTBI primers with Arm-PCR amplification of CDR3. TCRdb re-called the multiplex PCR reads with MiXCR, one entry per CDR3 protein. The sample has fewer than 350,000 distinct CDR3 sequences; about 18% are singletons. The time point denotes: newly diagnosed GD, antithyroid drugs for less than 3 months. TCR sequences were obtained from RNA taken from PBMCs. The sequences come from peripheral blood mononuclear cells (PBMCs), collected at new diagnosis, from a patient treated with antithyroid drugs. The receptors here all came from a female donor with Graves disease.

The sample holds many counts of this clonotype. The V gene is TRBV20-1, the J gene TRBJ2-7, with TRBD1 identical over 10 bases. Germline CDR1 reads DFQATT; CDR2 reads SNEGSKA (reference sequence). With 3 bases clipped from V and 3 bases from J, the junction kept 5 bases outside the gene matches. The CDR3 sequence is 14 residues long. The CDR3 DNA follows: TGCAGTGCTAGGGGGGACAGGGGCCACTACGAGCAGTACTTC. This encodes CSARGDRGHYEQYF.

This clonotype showed up many times. The chain has TRBV20-1 and TRBJ1-5, with D possibly TRBD1 on 5 matching bases. This CDR3 spans 13 amino acids. Trimming cost V 6 bases and J 6 bases, with 15 bases left between them. Germline CDR1 and CDR2: DFQATT and SNEGSKA (reference sequence). This CDR3 reads CSASPGQGQPQHF. CDR3 nucleotide sequence: TGCAGTGCCTCCCCGGGGCAGGGTCAGCCCCAGCATTTT.

The chain joins TRBV12-3 or TRBV12-4 to TRBJ2-3; TRBD2 might be the D (5 bases). Trimming took off 5 bases at V and 1 base at J, with 19 bases between the two ends. The CDR3 totals 17 residues. The CDR3 spells CASSPRQSTGGTDTQYF. The CDR3 coding sequence is TGTGCCAGCAGTCCACGGCAGTCGACCGGGGGCACAGATACGCAGTATTTT.

V usage is TRBV15 and J usage is TRBJ2-7; 7 nucleotides agree with TRBD2. Losses at the gene ends were 10 bases for V and 0 bases for J; bases not matched to a gene: 15. Germline values: CDR1 LNHNV, CDR2 YYDKDF (reference sequence). The CDR3 extends over 16 amino acids. CDR3 region: CASSPLKGGHSYEQYF. CDR3 sequence (DNA): TGTGCCAGCAGTCCTCTCAAGGGAGGGCACTCCTACGAGCAGTACTTC.

The chain carries TRBV20-1 and TRBJ2-7; 7 positions agree with TRBD1. The junction had 12 bases not matched to a gene; V was cut back by 3 bases and J by 4 bases. The CDR3 runs 15 residues. Germline CDR1 and CDR2: DFQATT and SNEGSKA (reference sequence). The CDR3 region is CSARTGKISSYEQYF. In DNA, the CDR3 is TGCAGTGCTAGGACAGGGAAGATTAGCAGTTACGAGCAGTACTTC.

Many counts were recorded for this clonotype. The chain recombines TRBV14 with TRBJ2-7; D not resolved. The V and J ends lost 3 bases and 2 bases respectively, with 14 bases between them. Germline values: CDR1 SGHDN, CDR2 FVKESK. The CDR3 is 15 amino acids. Here the CDR3 reads CASSHLRGPPYEQYF. CDR3 sequence (DNA): TGTGCCAGCAGCCACCTTAGAGGCCCACCCTACGAGCAGTACTTC.

The table lists this clonotype with a few counts. The V and J genes are TRBV12-3 or TRBV12-4 and TRBJ2-1; possibly TRBD1 for D (8 bases). Trimming cost V 6 bases and J 6 bases, with 27 bases left between them. The CDR3 spans 18 residues. The CDR3 reads CASSWTGKTSLDVNEQFF. The CDR3 DNA is TGTGCCAGCAGCTGGACAGGGAAGACTAGCCTTGACGTCAATGAGCAGTTCTTC.

This clonotype was seen at least ten times. The rearrangement joins TRBV11-3 to TRBJ2-2; no firm D call. The CDR3 has 13 amino acids. Germline V gene sequence: CDR1 SGHNT, CDR2 YENEEA. V was cut by 0 bases and J by 5 bases, with 4 bases left in between. This CDR3 is CASSLDFTGELFF. CDR3 DNA: TGTGCCAGCAGCTTAGATTTTACCGGGGAGCTGTTTTTT.

Many counts were recorded for this clonotype. The J gene is TRBJ2-7, the V gene TRBV11-2; no clear D. V was pared by 5 bases and J by 4 bases, with 9 bases between. Germline CDR1 reads SGHAT; CDR2 reads FQNNGV. CDR3 size: 12 residues. The CDR3 sequence: CASSRNGYEQYF. The CDR3 DNA reads as TGTGCCAGCAGCCGTAATGGGTACGAGCAGTACTTC.

This sequence joins TRBV7-3 and TRBJ2-7, with 9 bases that match TRBD2. The CDR3 totals 16 residues. The junction had 9 bases not matched to a gene; V was cut back by 4 bases and J by 2 bases. Per the germline V gene, CDR1 is SGHTA and CDR2 is FQGTGA. For the CDR3, the DNA is TGTGCCAGCAGCTCAGTTAGCGGGAGAGGGACCTACGAGCAGTACTTC. Protein: CASSSVSGRGTYEQYF.

This clonotype was observed once. A much more abundant neighbour one base away suggests this may be a read error. The V call is TRBV11-3, the J call TRBJ2-4; maybe TRBD2 (7 bases). The CDR3 runs 16 residues. Germline V gene lookup returns CDR1 SGHNT and CDR2 YENEEA. The chain's CDR3 is CTSSLGQGPRGDIQYF. CDR3 nucleotides: TGTACCAGCAGTTTAGGGCAGGGGCCACGGGGGGACATTCAGTACTTC.

This clonotype has ten or more counts. V gene TRBV18 combines with J gene TRBJ1-1; D may be TRBD1 (5 bases). Trimming stripped 1 base from V and 6 bases from J, with 21 bases between. Per germline, CDR1 KGHSH and CDR2 LQKENI. This CDR3 spans 17 amino acids. The CDR3 loop reads CASSPHTLGEGAAEAFF. The DNA of the CDR3 is TGTGCCAGCTCACCACACACCCTAGGGGAAGGGGCGGCTGAAGCTTTCTTT.

About this clonotype: Given a much more abundant clone one base away, this may be a read error. The rearrangement links TRBV30 to TRBJ1-6; the D gene is possibly TRBD1 (5 bases). V was cut by 5 bases and J by 8 bases, with 16 bases left in between. The CDR3 is 14 residues long. CDR1 GTSNPN and CDR2 SVGIG come from the germline V gene (reference sequence). The CDR3 nucleotides read TGTGCCTGGGGCGCCGGGACGGGAGATTCACCCCTCCACTTT. Its protein is CAWGAGTGDSPLHF.

The rearrangement uses TRBV3-1 and TRBJ2-5; 7 bases are a match to TRBD2. V trimming: 5 bases; J trimming: 10 bases; junction bases outside the gene matches: 13. CDR1 is LGHDT, CDR2 YNNKEL, per germline (reference sequence). The CDR3 loop spans 14 amino acids. In nucleotides, the CDR3 is TGTGCCAGCAGCAACCGGGACTATGGCCAGGACCAGTACTTC. It is translated as CASSNRDYGQDQYF.

This clonotype was found many times. The chain combines TRBV28 with TRBJ2-5; D unclear. Trimming took 4 bases from V and 5 from J, leaving 8 bases between them. Germline assignment: CDR1 MDHEN and CDR2 SYDVKM. The CDR3 totals 12 residues. CDR3 in DNA: TGTGCCAGCAGTTCATCCGGGGAGACCCAGTACTTC. Translating gives CASSSSGETQYF.

This clonotype was recorded many times. This sequence joins TRBV15 and TRBJ2-1; D gene uncertain. The CDR3 consists of 13 residues. V lost 3 bases, J lost 4 bases, and 7 bases lay in between. Germline V gene data show CDR1 as LNHNV and CDR2 as YYDKDF (reference sequence). CDR3 nucleotides: TGTGCCACCAGCAGTGGACCTTACAATGAGCAGTTCTTC. Translated: CATSSGPYNEQFF.

This clonotype has more than one count but fewer than ten. V gene TRBV3-1 combines with J gene TRBJ2-5; TRBD2 agrees at 9 bases. Germline assignment: CDR1 LGHDT and CDR2 YNNKEL (reference sequence). The CDR3 totals 14 residues. The junction had 3 bases not matched to a gene; V was cut back by 4 bases and J by 3 bases. Here the CDR3 DNA reads TGTGCCAGCAGCCTGACTAGCGGTGAAGAGACCCAGTACTTC. It encodes CASSLTSGEETQYF.

V and J are TRBV15 and TRBJ1-3; 7 nucleotides line up with TRBD1. Trimming removed 1 base from V and 4 bases from J; junction bases left unmatched: 7. CDR3 length: 16 residues. Germline CDR1 is LNHNV and CDR2 is YYDKDF (reference sequence). The chain's CDR3 is CATSRGRTGEGNTIYF. The CDR3 nucleotides read TGTGCCACCAGCAGAGGTCGAACAGGGGAAGGAAACACCATATATTTT.

This clonotype was seen repeatedly, ten times or more. The chain couples TRBV5-1 to TRBJ2-3, with 7 bases that match TRBD1. From germline, CDR1 is SGHRS and CDR2 YFSETQ. The V segment lost 4 bases and the J segment 4 bases; nucleotides outside the gene matches: 3. CDR3 length: 13 residues. Written as DNA, the CDR3 is TGCGCCAGCAGCAACAGGGGCGCAGATACGCAGTATTTT. This translates into CASSNRGADTQYF.

The sample holds many counts of this clonotype. V usage is TRBV28 and J usage is TRBJ2-6; 10 nucleotides line up with TRBD1. After removal of 5 bases from V and 0 bases from J, the junction contained 7 bases not matched to a gene. The CDR3 has 18 amino acids. Germline assignment: CDR1 MDHEN and CDR2 SYDVKM. CDR3 nucleotide sequence: TGTGCCAGCAGTCCGCTGGGACAGGGGCTCTCTGGGGCCAACGTCCTGACTTTC. Protein sequence: CASSPLGQGLSGANVLTF.

The chain joins TRBV4-2 to TRBJ1-2, with unresolved D. Trimming left V 0 bases short and J 7 bases short, with 9 bases between. This CDR3 has 13 residues. Germline-derived CDR1 and CDR2 are LGHNA and YNFKEQ. DNA for the CDR3: TGTGCCAGCAGCCAAGATATACGTGGTGGCTACACCTTC. This translates into CASSQDIRGGYTF.

The V and J genes are TRBV4-1 and TRBJ2-3; maybe TRBD2 (5 bases). The V gene lost 4 bases and the J gene lost 0 bases, with 11 bases spanning the gap. Looked up from germline, CDR1 is MGHRA and CDR2 is YSYEKL. CDR3 length: 15 residues. The CDR3: CASSPGRGSTDTQYF. Here the CDR3 DNA reads TGCGCCAGCAGCCCAGGCAGAGGGAGCACAGATACGCAGTATTTT.